One sample yielded the 18 T cell receptor beta chains listed below, sequenced in a study of molecular identifiers for immune sequencing clone quantification. MiXCR, run by TCRdb on the PCR reads, gives a single entry per CDR3 protein. Altogether 300,000 to 400,000 distinct CDR3 sequences are present, 24% being singletons, with the ten largest covering 0.65% to 0.75%. Sequencing was done on a sample of naive CD8+ T cells from blood, with Jurkat cell RNA spiked in. Documented subset: FACS-sorted CD8+CD4-CCR7+CD45RA+ naive T cells. The receptors stem from a human donor in good health. Some libraries in this study had Jurkat cell RNA spiked in.

This clonotype was seen many times. The chain links TRBV6-5 to TRBJ2-1; D remains ambiguous. The CDR3 is 12 amino acids. The V and J ends lost 6 bases and 5 bases respectively, with 8 bases between them. From germline, CDR1 is MNHEY and CDR2 SVGAGI. The CDR3, as DNA: TGTGCCAGCAGCAAAGGAGACAATGAGCAGTTCTTC. This encodes CASSKGDNEQFF.

This clonotype has just a few counts. The rearrangement links TRBV7-2 to TRBJ1-5; D gene unclear. The CDR3 is made up of 15 amino acids. Per germline, CDR1 SGHTA and CDR2 FQGNSA. V was cut by 5 bases and J by 0 bases, with 11 bases left in between. CDR3 amino acids: CASSAYLGSNQPQHF. CDR3 nucleotide sequence: TGTGCCAGCAGCGCTTATCTCGGTAGCAATCAGCCCCAGCATTTT.

At least ten counts were recorded for this clonotype. The chain couples TRBV11-2 to TRBJ2-1; tentatively, D is TRBD2 (6 bases). This CDR3 is built from 15 residues. V was shortened by 1 base and J by 8 bases, with 15 bases between the two germline ends. The germline CDR1 and CDR2 sequences are SGHAT and FQNNGV. CDR3 protein: CASSLGPNASDEQFF. CDR3 DNA sequence: TGTGCCAGCAGCTTAGGACCCAATGCTAGCGATGAGCAGTTCTTC. Full variable domain (outside the CDR3, taken from reference TRBV11-2 and TRBJ2-1): EAGVAQSPRYKIIEKRQSVAFWCNPISGHATLYWYQQILGQGPKLLIQFQNNGVVDDSQLPKDRFSAERLKGVDSTLKIQPAKLEDSAVYLCASSLGPNASDEQFFGPGTRLTVL.

In this sample, this clonotype turned up many times. The rearrangement uses TRBV5-8 and TRBJ2-7; perhaps TRBD1 as D (6 bases). The CDR3 sequence is 14 residues long. In germline, CDR1 is SGHTS, CDR2 YDEGEE. V lost 1 base and J 5 bases, leaving 13 bases between the germline ends. In DNA form, the CDR3 reads TGTGCCAGCAGCTTGTATCCAGGGGTTGACGAGCAGTACTTC. As protein: CASSLYPGVDEQYF.

This clonotype was counted a few times. The J gene is TRBJ2-1, the V gene TRBV29-1, with 7 bases that match TRBD2. The CDR3 runs 14 residues. V was pared by 5 bases and J by 2 bases, with 6 bases of the junction left unmatched. Germline CDR1 SQVTM, CDR2 ANQGSEA. CDR3 DNA sequence: TGCAGCGTTCCTGCTGGGGGGGCCTACAATGAGCAGTTCTTC. Its protein product is CSVPAGGAYNEQFF.

This clonotype was seen more than once but under ten times. This chain uses TRBV7-9 with TRBJ2-1; perhaps D is TRBD1 or TRBD2 (5 bases each). Germline loops: CDR1 SEHNR, CDR2 FQNEAQ (reference sequence). The CDR3 has 15 residues. Trimming removed 6 bases at V and 5 bases at J, with 17 bases between. CDR3 sequence: CASRAVGPPNNEQFF. CDR3 in DNA: TGTGCCAGCAGGGCCGTGGGACCGCCGAACAATGAGCAGTTCTTC. The whole variable domain, filled in from reference TRBV7-9 and TRBJ2-1, reads DTGVSQNPRHKITKRGQNVTFRCDPISEHNRLYWYRQTLGQGPEFLTYFQNEAQLEKSRLLSDRFSAERPKGSFSTLEIQRTEQGDSAMYLCASRAVGPPNNEQFFGPGTRLTVL.

The chain employs TRBV7-6 and TRBJ2-3; 8 bases fit TRBD2. Germline loops: CDR1 SGHVS, CDR2 FNYEAQ. The CDR3 is 19 residues long. V lost 1 base to trimming and J lost 2 bases; unmatched junction nucleotides: 14. CDR3 sequence (DNA): TGTGCCAGCAGCTTAGGTGTGCAAGCGGGGGCCGTCTACACAGATACGCAGTATTTT. Residues: CASSLGVQAGAVYTDTQYF.

As regards this clonotype: The junction does not match germline at one end; this may be a read error. This chain links TRBV12-3 or TRBV12-4 with TRBJ1-5; D is possibly TRBD1 (6 bases). The CDR3 is 16 amino acids. Here the CDR3 reads CANSLFRGGNNQPQHF. The DNA of the CDR3 is TGTGCCAACAGTTTATTCAGGGGAGGGAACAATCAGCCCCAGCATTTT.

V usage is TRBV27 and J usage is TRBJ1-4; D call uncertain. Germline CDR1 MNHEY, CDR2 SMNVEV (reference sequence). CDR3 size: 15 residues. Trimming left V 2 bases short and J 4 bases short, with 11 bases between. In DNA form, the CDR3 reads TGTGCCAGCAGTTTACAGACACCATATAATGAAAAACTGTTTTTT. Amino acid sequence: CASSLQTPYNEKLFF. Supplemented by reference TRBV27 and TRBJ1-4, the full variable domain reads EAQVTQNPRYLITVTGKKLTVTCSQNMNHEYMSWYRQDPGLGLRQIYYSMNVEVTDKGDVPEGYKVSRKEKRNFPLILESPSPNQTSLYFCASSLQTPYNEKLFFGSGTQLSVL.

In its sample, this clonotype was seen many times. The genes are TRBV7-3 and TRBJ1-2; 9 positions agree with TRBD1. V shed 4 bases, J shed 4 bases, and the junction held 10 bases outside the gene matches. The V gene's germline CDR1 is SGHTA and CDR2 FQGTGA. This CDR3 comprises 16 residues. This CDR3 reads CASSSWTGEEVYGYTF. DNA for the CDR3: TGTGCCAGCAGCTCTTGGACAGGGGAGGAGGTCTATGGCTACACCTTC. Filled out from reference TRBV7-3 and TRBJ1-2, the complete variable domain reads GAGVSQTPSNKVTEKGKYVELRCDPISGHTALYWYRQSLGQGPEFLIYFQGTGAADDSGLPNDRFFAVRPEGSVSTLKIQRTERGDSAVYLCASSSWTGEEVYGYTFGSGTRLTVV.

This clonotype came up many times. The chain uses TRBV24-1 and TRBJ2-7, with 9 bases lining up with TRBD2. The CDR3 loop spans 13 amino acids. V gave up 1 base and J gave up 8 bases; unmatched junction bases: 2. Germline lookup yields CDR1 KGHDR and CDR2 SFDVKD. The CDR3 loop reads CATSDFPSGKQYF. The CDR3, as DNA: TGTGCCACCAGTGATTTTCCTAGCGGGAAGCAGTACTTC.

In its sample, this clonotype was seen a few times. The V call is TRBV12-3 or TRBV12-4, the J call TRBJ2-5; D ambiguous. Trimming removed 3 bases at V and 3 bases at J, with 8 bases between. The CDR3 has 13 amino acids. The CDR3 sequence: CASSFGPKETQYF. In DNA form, the CDR3 reads TGTGCCAGCAGTTTTGGACCTAAAGAGACCCAGTACTTC.

This clonotype showed up just a few times. V is TRBV12-3 or TRBV12-4 and J is TRBJ2-1; maybe TRBD1 (5 bases). This CDR3 is 12 amino acids long. V was clipped by 8 bases and J by 6 bases, with 11 bases between them. CDR3 sequence (DNA): TGTGCCAGCGGTCAGGGTTTCAATGAGCAGTTCTTC. The encoded protein is CASGQGFNEQFF.

The table lists this clonotype with many counts. The CDR3 coding sequence is TGTGCCAGCAGTGTGGACACCGCAACTAATGAAAAACTGTTTTTT. Protein: CASSVDTATNEKLFF. The chain links TRBV28 to TRBJ1-4, with D perhaps matching TRBD1 (5 bases). V shed 5 bases and J shed 0 bases, with 10 bases lying between them. This CDR3 contains 15 residues. The germline gives CDR1 MDHEN, CDR2 SYDVKM.

The J gene is TRBJ1-1, the V gene TRBV19, with a weak D call TRBD1 (5 bases). V lost 3 bases to trimming and J lost 5 bases, with 13 bases between them. CDR1 and CDR2 from the germline V gene are LNHDA and SQIVND (reference sequence). There are 14 residues in the CDR3. As DNA, the CDR3 is TGTGCCAGTAGTATGCGAGCGGGGGTAACTGAAGCTTTCTTT. This encodes CASSMRAGVTEAFF.

This clonotype was counted only a few times. CDR3 protein: CASSQDRRGHREKLFF. In nucleotides, the CDR3 is TGCGCCAGCAGCCAAGATCGGAGAGGGCATCGGGAAAAACTGTTTTTT. The rearrangement joins TRBV4-3 to TRBJ1-4; D uncertain. This CDR3 region has 16 residues. The V and J ends lost 0 bases and 8 bases respectively, with 16 bases between them. The germline CDR1 and CDR2 sequences are LGHNA and YSLEER.

This sequence joins TRBV30 and TRBJ2-3, with D perhaps TRBD1 (6 bases). V lost 1 base and J lost 0, with 11 bases in between. CDR1 is GTSNPN, CDR2 SVGIG, per germline (reference sequence). The CDR3 has 15 amino acids. The CDR3 DNA reads as TGTGCCTGGAGTGCGACAGGTGTGAGCACAGATACGCAGTATTTT. Protein: CAWSATGVSTDTQYF.

In this sample, this clonotype turned up a few times. The V and J genes are TRBV11-3 and TRBJ2-3; tentatively, D is TRBD2 (5 bases). The V gene lost 8 bases and the J gene lost 4 bases, with 16 bases spanning the gap. Germline CDR1 reads SGHNT; CDR2 reads YENEEA. This CDR3 comprises 14 residues. The CDR3 bases are TGTGCCAGCCAAAGAGGGTTTCTTTCAGATACGCAGTATTTT. Its translation is CASQRGFLSDTQYF.